The 11 T cell receptor beta chains given below trace back to one sample, sequenced in a study of blood T cell repertoires in COVID-19. Sequencing was performed with immunoSEQ multiplex PCR; in TCRdb, only in-frame clones are kept and a portion is missing. Of 27,000 or so clones listed, 80% to 90% are singletons. The sample was peripheral blood. These TCRs come from a human donor in a cohort sampled during active COVID-19.

The chain joins TRBV5-1 to TRBJ2-1; no clear D gene. Per germline, CDR1 SGHRS and CDR2 YFSETQ. V was clipped by 4 bases and J by 4 bases, with 18 bases between them. CDR3 size: 16 residues. CDR3 residues: CASSPQVGSYYNEQFF. The CDR3 DNA sequence: TGCGCCAGCAGCCCCCAGGTGGGCAGCTATTACAATGAGCAGTTCTTC.

The chain links TRBV6-5 to TRBJ2-3, with a weak D call TRBD2 (5 bases). Germline lookup yields CDR1 MNHEY and CDR2 SVGAGI. This CDR3 has 12 residues. Trimming took 4 bases from V and 6 from J, leaving 8 bases between them. In DNA, the CDR3 is TGTGCCAGCAGTTCTCCGGGGGATACGCAGTATTTT. It translates to CASSSPGDTQYF.

The rearrangement uses TRBV5-1 and TRBJ2-7; possible D gene TRBD2, 5 bases. Germline V CDR1 and CDR2: SGHRS, YFSETQ. V lost 0 bases and J 5 bases, leaving 18 bases between the germline ends. The CDR3 is 16 amino acids. This chain's CDR3 is CASSLGAAAERDEQYF. CDR3 sequence (DNA): TGCGCCAGCAGCTTGGGTGCCGCCGCGGAGAGGGACGAGCAGTACTTC.

This chain links TRBV10-3 with TRBJ2-3; D is undetermined. Trimming took 10 bases from V and 2 from J, leaving 16 bases between them. Germline V CDR1 and CDR2: ENHRY, SYGVKD. The CDR3 extends over 14 amino acids. CDR3 protein: CATTVESVTDTQYF. Written as DNA, the CDR3 is TGTGCCACCACCGTGGAGTCTGTCACAGATACGCAGTATTTT.

The genes are TRBV30 and TRBJ1-1; tentatively, D is TRBD1 (6 bases). V was pared by 3 bases and J by 7 bases, with 12 bases between. The V gene's germline CDR1 is GTSNPN and CDR2 SVGIG (reference sequence). The CDR3 contains 12 residues. CDR3 bases: TGTGCCTGGAGGGGGAGACAGGTTGAAGCTTTCTTT. This gives the protein CAWRGRQVEAFF.

The V gene is TRBV7-6, the J gene TRBJ2-5, with 11 bases lining up with TRBD1. The CDR3 has 16 residues. The germline V gene encodes CDR1 SGHVS and CDR2 FNYEAQ. Trimming removed 0 bases from V and 5 bases from J; junction bases left unmatched: 5. This chain's CDR3 is CASSLAPDRGRETQYF. The CDR3 DNA reads TGTGCCAGCAGCTTAGCGCCGGACAGGGGGCGGGAGACCCAGTACTTC.

This clone was picked up one time. The J gene is TRBJ1-1, the V gene TRBV25-1, with D tentatively TRBD1 (5 bases). The CDR3 length is 15 residues. Germline CDR1 and CDR2: MGHDK and SYGVNS. The ends were cut back, 10 bases at V and 3 bases at J, with 21 bases in the middle. The CDR3 region is CATSPDGGEDTEAFF. In DNA form, the CDR3 reads TGTGCCACCTCCCCCGACGGGGGGGAAGACACTGAAGCTTTCTTT.

The chain's CDR3 is CASSLRGKVMNTEAFF. The DNA of the CDR3 is TGTGCCAGCAGTCTTCGGGGGAAGGTTATGAACACTGAAGCTTTCTTT. The J gene is TRBJ1-1, the V gene TRBV6-2 or TRBV6-3; TRBD1 might be the D (5 bases). The germline V gene encodes CDR1 MNHEY and CDR2 SVGEGT. V lost 5 bases, J lost 0 bases, and 16 bases lay in between. The CDR3 spans 16 residues.

The chain uses TRBV4-2 and TRBJ2-7; D possibly corresponds to TRBD1 (6 bases). The CDR3 is 15 amino acids. Germline CDR1 is LGHNA and CDR2 is YNFKEQ. V lost 1 base and J 6 bases, leaving 16 bases between the germline ends. CDR3 region: CASSQAPTGSGEQYF. CDR3 DNA: TGTGCCAGCAGCCAAGCCCCCACAGGGAGTGGCGAGCAGTACTTC.

V usage is TRBV2 and J usage is TRBJ1-5; the match to TRBD1 covers 7 bases. V dropped 7 bases and J dropped 6; count of bases not matched to a gene: 9. The CDR3 spans 14 residues. In germline, CDR1 is SNHLY, CDR2 FYNNEI. DNA of the CDR3: TGTGCCAGCACCGAGGCTGACAGGGCTCAGCCCCAGCATTTT. Translated, it gives CASTEADRAQPQHF.

The V gene is TRBV6-5, the J gene TRBJ1-1; D possibly corresponds to TRBD1 (6 bases). Looked up from germline, CDR1 is MNHEY and CDR2 is SVGAGI. The CDR3 has 15 residues. Trimming pared 6 bases from V and 5 bases from J, leaving 19 bases between. The CDR3 region is CASRDRMEGGTEAFF. DNA of the CDR3: TGTGCCAGCAGGGACAGAATGGAGGGGGGGACTGAAGCTTTCTTT.